This T cell receptor beta chain was documented in a study of blood T cells in healthy people across ages. Background on the study: The template switching approach captured approximately one barcoded beta molecule for every two T cells. Findings and limits, study-wide: The study lacked donor CMV status, which possibly confounded expanded clonotype changes.

The CDR3 runs 15 residues. Germline V CDR1 and CDR2: MDHEN, SYDVKM. The junction had 8 bases not matched to a gene; V was cut back by 6 bases and J by 5 bases. Concerning this clonotype: Its specificity is unknown.

Alongside a J-beta primer mix, a sample-barcoded 5' primer served in a second PCR lasting 7 to 11 cycles. TCRdb re-derived calls from the 5' RACE reads in MiXCR, one entry per CDR3 protein. The sample holds roughly 1.6 million distinct CDR3 sequences, almost 35% seen once. The chain joins TRBV28 to TRBJ2-5, with TRBD1 matching over 11 bases. Sequencing was carried out using blood. The TCR originated in a woman aged 25 to 39 in good health. This CDR3 is CASRPGQGAWETQYF. The CDR3 nucleotides are TGTGCCAGCAGACCCGGACAGGGGGCTTGGGAGACCCAGTACTTC.